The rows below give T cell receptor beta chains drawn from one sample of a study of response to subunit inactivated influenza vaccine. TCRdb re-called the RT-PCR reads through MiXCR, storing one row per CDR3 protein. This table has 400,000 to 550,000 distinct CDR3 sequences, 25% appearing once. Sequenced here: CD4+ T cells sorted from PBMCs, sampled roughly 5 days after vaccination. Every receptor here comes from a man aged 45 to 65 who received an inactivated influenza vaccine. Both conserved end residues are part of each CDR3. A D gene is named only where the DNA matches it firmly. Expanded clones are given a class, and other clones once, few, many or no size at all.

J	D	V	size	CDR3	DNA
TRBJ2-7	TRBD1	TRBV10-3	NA	CATRDRDSYEQYF	TGTGCCACCAGAGACAGGGACTCCTACGAGCAGTACTTC
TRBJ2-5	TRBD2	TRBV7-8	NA	CASSLRAREVQETQYF	TGTGCCAGCAGCTTGCGTGCGCGGGAGGTCCAAGAGACCCAGTACTTC
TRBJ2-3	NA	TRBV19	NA	CASSMRGFGLGTDTQYF	TGTGCCAGTTCCATGAGGGGTTTTGGTTTGGGCACAGATACGCAGTATTTT
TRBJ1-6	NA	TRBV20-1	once	CSARDRIGSSYNSPLHF	TGCAGTGCTAGAGATAGGATCGGGAGCTCCTATAATTCACCCCTCCACTTT
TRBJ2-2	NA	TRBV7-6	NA	CASSVDTGPAGELFF	TGTGCCAGCAGCGTAGATACAGGGCCGGCCGGGGAGCTGTTTTTT
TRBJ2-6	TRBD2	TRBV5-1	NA	CASRGTSGSGANVLTF	TGCGCCAGCAGAGGGACTAGCGGCTCTGGGGCCAACGTCCTGACTTTC
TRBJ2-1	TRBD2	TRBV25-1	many	CASIEREGANEQFF	TGTGCCAGCATCGAGCGGGAGGGGGCCAATGAGCAGTTCTTC
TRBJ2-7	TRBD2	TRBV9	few	CASSVEAGGGSGEQYF	TGTGCCAGCAGCGTTGAAGCGGGAGGAGGTTCCGGCGAGCAGTACTTC
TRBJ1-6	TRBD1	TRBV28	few	CASWTGYNSPLHF	TGTGCCAGCTGGACAGGTTATAATTCACCCCTCCACTTT
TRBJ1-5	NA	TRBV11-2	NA	CASSVRVNQPQHF	TGTGCCAGCAGCGTCAGGGTGAATCAGCCCCAGCATTTT
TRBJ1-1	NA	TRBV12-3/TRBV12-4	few	CASSFREDTEAFF	TGTGCCAGCAGTTTTCGGGAGGACACTGAAGCTTTCTTT
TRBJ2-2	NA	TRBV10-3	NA	CATAGTLSTGELFF	TGTGCCACAGCCGGGACTTTGAGCACCGGGGAGCTGTTTTTT
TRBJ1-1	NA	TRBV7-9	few	CASSPPGEISAFF	TGTGCCAGCAGCCCCCCGGGAGAAATTTCGGCTTTCTTT
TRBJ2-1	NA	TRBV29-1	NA	CSGAARTGYNEQFF	TGCAGCGGGGCGGCGCGGACTGGATACAATGAGCAGTTCTTC
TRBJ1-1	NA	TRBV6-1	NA	CASSEQGDTEAFF	TGTGCCAGCAGTGAGCAGGGAGACACTGAAGCTTTCTTT
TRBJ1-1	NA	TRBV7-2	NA	CASSLMGGAFF	TGTGCCAGCAGCTTAATGGGGGGAGCTTTCTTT
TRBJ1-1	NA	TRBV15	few	CATSRGRQDTEAFF	TGTGCCACCAGCCGAGGACGACAAGACACTGAAGCTTTCTTT
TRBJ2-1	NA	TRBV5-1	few	CASSIPTSYNEQFF	TGCGCCAGCAGCATCCCGACAAGCTACAATGAGCAGTTCTTC
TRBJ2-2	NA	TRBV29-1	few	CSAGGVLTGELFF	TGCAGCGCTGGCGGGGTCCTAACCGGGGAGCTGTTTTTT
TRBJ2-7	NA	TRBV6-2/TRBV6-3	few	CASSYPEEQYF	TGTGCCAGCAGCTACCCTGAGGAGCAGTACTTC
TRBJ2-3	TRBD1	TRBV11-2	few	CASQGVPWADTQYF	TGTGCCAGCCAGGGGGTGCCTTGGGCAGATACGCAGTATTTT
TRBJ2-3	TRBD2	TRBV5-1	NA	CASSLLRTSVSDTQYF	TGCGCCAGCAGCTTACTCAGGACTAGCGTTTCAGATACGCAGTATTTT
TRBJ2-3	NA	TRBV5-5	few	CASSSGEGTDTQYF	TGTGCCAGCAGCTCAGGGGAGGGCACAGATACGCAGTATTTT
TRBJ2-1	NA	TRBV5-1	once	CASSLKAPGTSSYNEQFF	TGCGCCAGCAGCTTGAAAGCCCCCGGGACAAGCTCCTACAATGAGCAGTTCTTC
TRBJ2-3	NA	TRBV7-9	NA	CASSFGTVIADTQYF	TGTGCCAGCAGCTTTGGGACGGTGATCGCAGATACGCAGTATTTT
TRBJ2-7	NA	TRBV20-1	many	CSANQGREQYF	TGCAGTGCCAACCAGGGGCGCGAGCAGTACTTC
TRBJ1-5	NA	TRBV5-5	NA	CASSLAWEISNQPQHF	TGTGCCAGCAGCTTGGCCTGGGAAATTAGCAATCAGCCCCAGCATTTT
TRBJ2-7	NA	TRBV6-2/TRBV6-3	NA	CASSYPGATGEQYF	TGTGCCAGCAGTTACCCGGGGGCGACGGGCGAGCAGTACTTC
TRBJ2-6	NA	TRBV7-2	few	CASSFTPGANVLTF	TGTGCCAGCAGCTTTACACCTGGGGCCAACGTCCTGACTTTC
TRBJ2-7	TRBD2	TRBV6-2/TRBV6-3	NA	CASSSTGLAGDPLEQYF	TGTGCCAGCAGTTCCACTGGACTAGCGGGGGATCCCCTAGAGCAGTACTTC
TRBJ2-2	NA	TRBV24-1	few	CATSDNWTGELFF	TGTGCCACCAGTGATAACTGGACCGGGGAGCTGTTTTTT
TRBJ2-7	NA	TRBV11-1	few	CASSSLTGVTSSSYEQYF	TGTGCCAGCAGCTCGCTAACGGGGGTGACATCAAGCTCCTACGAGCAGTACTTC
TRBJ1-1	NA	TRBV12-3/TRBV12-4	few	CASSLDFPTEAFF	TGTGCCAGCAGTTTGGACTTCCCCACTGAAGCTTTCTTT
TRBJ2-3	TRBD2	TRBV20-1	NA	CSAGRRGGISDTQYF	TGCAGTGCTGGGAGACGGGGGGGTATATCAGATACGCAGTATTTT
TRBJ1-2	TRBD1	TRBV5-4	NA	CASSLGTPGQGGYGYTF	TGTGCCAGCAGCTTGGGGACTCCGGGACAGGGGGGCTATGGCTACACCTTC
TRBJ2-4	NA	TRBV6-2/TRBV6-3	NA	CASNPGGAKDIQYF	TGTGCCAGCAACCCTGGGGGGGCCAAGGACATTCAGTACTTC
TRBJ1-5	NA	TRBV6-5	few	CASSQLGGIQPQHF	TGTGCCAGCAGTCAACTCGGGGGGATTCAGCCCCAGCATTTT
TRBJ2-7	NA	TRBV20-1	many	CSQRTQGRQYF	TGCAGTCAACGAACGCAGGGGAGGCAGTACTTC
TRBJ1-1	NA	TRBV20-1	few	CSAIPATEAFF	TGCAGTGCCATCCCTGCCACTGAAGCTTTCTTT
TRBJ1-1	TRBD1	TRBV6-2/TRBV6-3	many	CASTGQANTEAFF	TGTGCCAGCACGGGACAGGCGAACACTGAAGCTTTCTTT
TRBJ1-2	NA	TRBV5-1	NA	CASSLAVRAGGYTF	TGCGCCAGCAGCTTGGCCGTCAGGGCAGGTGGCTACACCTTC
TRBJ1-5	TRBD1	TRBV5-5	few	CASSLETGAAGNQPQHF	TGTGCCAGCAGCTTGGAGACAGGGGCTGCGGGCAATCAGCCCCAGCATTTT
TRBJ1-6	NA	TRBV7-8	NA	CASARLGRSNSPLHF	TGTGCCAGCGCCAGGCTGGGCAGGAGTAATTCACCCCTCCACTTT
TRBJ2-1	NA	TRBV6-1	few	CASMGDGGSYNEQFF	TGTGCCAGCATGGGGGACGGAGGCTCCTACAATGAGCAGTTCTTC
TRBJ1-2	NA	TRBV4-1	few	CASSQDRRTAHGYTF	TGCGCCAGCAGCCAAGATCGTCGCACAGCTCATGGCTACACCTTC
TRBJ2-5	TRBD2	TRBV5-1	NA	CASSRGTRVETQYF	TGCGCCAGCAGCCGGGGGACTAGGGTGGAGACCCAGTACTTC
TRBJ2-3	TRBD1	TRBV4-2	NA	CASSQDKRGRKYF	TGTGCCAGCAGCCAAGATAAGAGGGGGCGCAAGTATTTT
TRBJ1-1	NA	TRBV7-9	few	CASSLEKGTEAFF	TGTGCCAGCAGCTTAGAAAAGGGGACTGAAGCTTTCTTT
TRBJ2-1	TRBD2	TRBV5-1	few	CASSSFGTSVGNEQFF	TGCGCCAGCAGCTCGTTCGGGACTAGCGTAGGGAATGAGCAGTTCTTC
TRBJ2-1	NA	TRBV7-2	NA	CASSYRGGVDQFF	TGTGCCAGCAGCTACAGGGGGGGGGTTGATCAGTTCTTC
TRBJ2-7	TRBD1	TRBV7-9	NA	CASSLALGQGVYEQYF	TGTGCCAGCAGCTTAGCGCTGGGGCAGGGGGTCTACGAGCAGTACTTC
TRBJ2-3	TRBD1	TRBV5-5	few	CASSGGQGADTQYF	TGTGCCAGCAGCGGGGGACAGGGAGCGGATACGCAGTATTTT
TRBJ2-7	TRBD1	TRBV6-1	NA	CASSPTDRALNEQYF	TGTGCCAGCAGTCCAACCGACAGGGCGCTAAACGAGCAGTACTTC
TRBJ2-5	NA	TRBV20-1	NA	CSASQADFQETQYF	TGCAGTGCTAGTCAGGCAGACTTCCAAGAGACCCAGTACTTC
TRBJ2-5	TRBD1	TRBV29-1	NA	CSGYHLDRGYQETQYF	TGCAGCGGGTACCATCTGGACAGGGGGTACCAAGAGACCCAGTACTTC
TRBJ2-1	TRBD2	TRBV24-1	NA	CATSDQTSGGNNEQFF	TGTGCCACCAGTGATCAGACTAGCGGGGGGAACAATGAGCAGTTCTTC
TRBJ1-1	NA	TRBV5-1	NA	CASSFRTDMNTEAFF	TGCGCCAGCAGCTTCCGGACAGACATGAACACTGAAGCTTTCTTT
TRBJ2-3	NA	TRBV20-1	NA	CSAFDRRTTDTQYF	TGCAGTGCCTTTGACAGGCGGACCACAGATACGCAGTATTTT
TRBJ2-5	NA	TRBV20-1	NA	CSAGRARAETQYF	TGCAGTGCGGGCAGGGCCAGGGCGGAGACCCAGTACTTC